This TCR beta chain was obtained from a study of T cells in Graves' hyperthyroidism and ophthalmopathy. This clonotype showed up many times. What it binds is unknown. The CDR3 regions of TCR beta were amplified from RNA transcripts. TCR CDR3 underwent first-round RT-PCR with the HTBI primer set. TCRdb analysed the multiplex PCR reads with MiXCR anew, one entry per CDR3 protein. The sample holds around 400,000 distinct CDR3 sequences, approximately 14% seen once. This CDR3 has 16 residues. Unmatched junction bases numbered 9, after V lost 5 bases and J lost 4 bases. CDR1 DFQATT and CDR2 SNEGSKA come from the germline V gene (reference sequence). Points from the study as a whole: The model forecast ophthalmopathy, anticipating it by a median around 6.5 months before onset. Most expanded thyroid clonotypes above 0.001 also appeared in blood. A model of 13 V-J features distinguished ophthalmopathy from stable hyperthyroidism.

V and J are TRBV20-1 and TRBJ2-1; TRBD2 matches at 12 bases. The sequenced material came from blood. This TCR derives from a woman aged 60-75 years with Graves' ophthalmopathy. CDR3 coding DNA: TGCAGTGCTTCCCGACTAGCGGGAGCAACTTACAATGAGCAGTTCTTC. Its protein is CSASRLAGATYNEQFF.